The clone carrying this T cell receptor beta chain was detected only a few times. Its antigen is still unknown. The data were obtained in a study of radiation and T cells in renal cell carcinoma. In the study overall: Nephrectomy followed 15 Gy stereotactic body radiation by 4 weeks.

Documented time point: blood 2 weeks post-SBRT. This sample's treatment: 15 Gy SBRT to primary tumor, nephrectomy 4 weeks later. Clear cell pathology was present in this patient's renal cell carcinoma. From germline, CDR1 is MNHEY and CDR2 SMNVEV (reference sequence). This CDR3 is built from 14 residues. Trimming took 8 bases from V and 5 from J, leaving 18 bases between them. Study conclusions and caveats: From baseline, blood top tumor clonotypes peaked at 2 weeks post-radiation.

Assay used: immunoSEQ multiplex PCR; TCRdb lists only in-frame clones, some missing. The table lists some 58,000 clones, around 80% of them singletons. The rearrangement joins TRBV27 to TRBJ1-1; D is unresolved. This TCR derives from a man aged 55 to 69 with renal cell carcinoma. Source: blood, taken from a patient whose treatment included radiotherapy and nephrectomy. CDR3 protein: CASFRVDRRTEAFF. In DNA, the CDR3 is TGTGCCAGCTTCCGGGTGGATCGAAGAACTGAAGCTTTCTTT.